This T cell receptor beta chain was sequenced during a study of T-cell reconstitution after alpha-beta-depleted transplantation in children. Trimming left V 1 base short and J 4 bases short, with 20 bases between. This CDR3 region has 18 residues. Looked up from germline, CDR1 is LGHNA and CDR2 is YNFKEQ. This clonotype was seen a handful of times. Unique molecular identifiers were incorporated when the TCRbeta library was constructed. MiXCR, applied by TCRdb to the PCR reads, yields one record per CDR3 protein. The data contain over 550,000 distinct CDR3 sequences, under 12% of them singletons. Sequencing used PBMCs from the stem cell graft donor, obtained from the stem cell graft. This chain uses TRBV4-2 with TRBJ2-1; maybe TRBD2 (6 bases). This receptor was identified in a human donor who donated a stem cell graft to a child with acute myeloid leukemia. The CDR3 here is CASSQGAPGLSGYNEQFF. The CDR3 bases are TGTGCCAGCAGCCAAGGCGCCCCGGGACTTAGCGGATACAATGAGCAGTTCTTC.